This T cell receptor (beta chain) was recovered during a study of regulatory T cells in long-lasting Graves disease. For the study at large: Disease was considered persistent Graves' disease after over 5 years of antithyroid drugs (with positive TSH receptor antibodies). Broader study findings: With a small sample size, accuracy may have been reduced.

As for time point: persistent/refractory GD, antithyroid drugs over 5 years with positive TRAb. PBMC RNA was the source of the TCR library. Comments on this clonotype: What it recognizes is unknown.

CDR1 is MNHNS, CDR2 SASEGT, per germline. CDR3 length: 15 residues. Germline trimming cut 6 bases from V and 0 bases from J; bases unmatched to any gene: 4. Relying on iRepertoire HTBI primers and Arm-PCR of CDR3 regions, the team built TCR beta libraries. TCRdb processed the multiplex PCR reads anew with MiXCR; each CDR3 protein has one entry. In the table there are around 450,000 distinct CDR3 sequences, around a fifth of which are singletons. The sequence was obtained from a female donor with Graves disease. The specimen was peripheral blood mononuclear cells (PBMCs), collected when the disease was refractory, from a patient treated with antithyroid drugs. The gene calls are TRBV6-1 and TRBJ2-2; 7 bases align to TRBD2. The CDR3 nucleotides read TGTGCCAGCAGCAGAAGCGGGGCGAACACCGGGGAGCTGTTTTTT. Protein: CASSRSGANTGELFF.